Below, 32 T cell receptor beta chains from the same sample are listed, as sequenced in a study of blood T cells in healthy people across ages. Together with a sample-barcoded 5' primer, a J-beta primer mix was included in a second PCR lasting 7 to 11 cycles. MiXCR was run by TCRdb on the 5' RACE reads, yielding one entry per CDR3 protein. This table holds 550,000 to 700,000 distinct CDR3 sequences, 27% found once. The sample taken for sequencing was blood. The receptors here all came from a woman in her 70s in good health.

CDR3 nucleotide sequence: TGTGCCAGCAGGGTACGGGAGGGTCCCAGTCAGCCCCAGCATTTT. It is translated as CASRVREGPSQPQHF. This rearrangement joins TRBV12-3 or TRBV12-4 to TRBJ1-5, with D hard to call. Trimming removed 6 bases at V and 6 bases at J, with 18 bases between. The CDR3 totals 15 residues.

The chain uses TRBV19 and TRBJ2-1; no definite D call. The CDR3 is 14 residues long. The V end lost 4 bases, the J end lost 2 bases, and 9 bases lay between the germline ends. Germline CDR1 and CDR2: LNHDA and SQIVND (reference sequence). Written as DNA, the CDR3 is TGTGCCAGTAGTAGGGCAGCTCCCTACAATGAGCAGTTCTTC. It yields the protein CASSRAAPYNEQFF.

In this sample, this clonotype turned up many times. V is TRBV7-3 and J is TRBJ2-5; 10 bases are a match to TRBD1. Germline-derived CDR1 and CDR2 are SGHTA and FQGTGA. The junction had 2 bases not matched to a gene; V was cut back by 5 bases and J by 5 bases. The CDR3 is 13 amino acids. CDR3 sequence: CASSAGQGETQYF. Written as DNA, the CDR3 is TGTGCCAGCAGCGCGGGACAGGGGGAGACCCAGTACTTC.

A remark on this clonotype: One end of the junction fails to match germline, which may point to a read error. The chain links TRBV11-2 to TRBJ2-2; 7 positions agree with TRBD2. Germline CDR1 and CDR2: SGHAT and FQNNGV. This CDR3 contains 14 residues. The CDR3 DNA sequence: TGCGCCAGCAACCGGGACTACTCCACCGGGGAGCTGTTTTTT. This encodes CASNRDYSTGELFF.

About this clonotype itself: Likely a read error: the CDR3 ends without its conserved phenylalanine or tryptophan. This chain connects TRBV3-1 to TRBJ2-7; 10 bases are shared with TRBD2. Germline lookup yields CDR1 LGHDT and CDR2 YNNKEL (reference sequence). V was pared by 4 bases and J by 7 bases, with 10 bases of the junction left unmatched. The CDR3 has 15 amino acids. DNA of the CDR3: TGTGCCAGCAGCCCGTGGACTAGCGGAACTAGGGAGCAGTACTCC. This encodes CASSPWTSGTREQYS.

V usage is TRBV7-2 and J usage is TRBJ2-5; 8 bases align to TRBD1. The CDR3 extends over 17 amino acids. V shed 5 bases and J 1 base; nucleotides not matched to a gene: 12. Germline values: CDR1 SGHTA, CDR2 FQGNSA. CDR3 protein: CASSPRTGTTFQETQYF. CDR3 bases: TGTGCCAGCAGCCCAAGGACAGGGACCACCTTCCAAGAGACCCAGTACTTC.

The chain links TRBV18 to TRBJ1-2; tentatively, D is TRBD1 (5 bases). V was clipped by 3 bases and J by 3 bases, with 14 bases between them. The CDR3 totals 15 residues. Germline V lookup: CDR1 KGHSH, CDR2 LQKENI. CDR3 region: CASSPTGEVDYGYTF. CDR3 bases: TGTGCCAGCTCACCCACGGGGGAGGTCGACTATGGCTACACCTTC.

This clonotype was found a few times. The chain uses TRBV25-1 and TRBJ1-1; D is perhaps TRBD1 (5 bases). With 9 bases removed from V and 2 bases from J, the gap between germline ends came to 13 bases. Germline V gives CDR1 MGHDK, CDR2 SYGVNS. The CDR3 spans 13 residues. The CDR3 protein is CASRRDGNTEAFF. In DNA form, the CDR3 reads TGTGCCAGTCGCAGGGACGGTAACACTGAAGCTTTCTTT. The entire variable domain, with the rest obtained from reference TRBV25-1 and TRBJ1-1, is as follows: EADIYQTPRYLVIGTGKKITLECSQTMGHDKMYWYQQDPGMELHLIHYSYGVNSTEKGDLSSESTVSRIRTEHFPLTLESARPSHTSQYLCASRRDGNTEAFFGQGTRLTVV.

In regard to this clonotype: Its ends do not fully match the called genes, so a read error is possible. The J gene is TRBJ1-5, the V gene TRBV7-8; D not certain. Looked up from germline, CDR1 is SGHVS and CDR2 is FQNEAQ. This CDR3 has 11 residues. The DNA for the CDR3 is TGTGTCAGCAGCTTAGATTCGACCCAGCATTTT. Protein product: CVSSLDSTQHF.

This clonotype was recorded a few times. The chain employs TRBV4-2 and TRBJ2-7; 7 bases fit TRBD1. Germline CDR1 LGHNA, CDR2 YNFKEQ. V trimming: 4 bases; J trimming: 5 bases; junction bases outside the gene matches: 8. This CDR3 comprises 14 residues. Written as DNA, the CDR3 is TGTGCCAGCAGCCCGACAGGGTTTCGGGACGAGCAGTACTTC. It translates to CASSPTGFRDEQYF.

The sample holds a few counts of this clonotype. CDR3 in amino acids: CASSTGEGSYTF. The CDR3 DNA reads as TGTGCCAGCAGCACCGGGGAGGGGAGCTACACCTTC. The chain joins TRBV7-9 to TRBJ1-2; a possible D gene is TRBD1 (5 bases). V lost 5 bases, J lost 9 bases, and 13 bases lay in between. The CDR3 is made up of 12 amino acids. CDR1 is SEHNR, CDR2 FQNEAQ, per germline (reference sequence).

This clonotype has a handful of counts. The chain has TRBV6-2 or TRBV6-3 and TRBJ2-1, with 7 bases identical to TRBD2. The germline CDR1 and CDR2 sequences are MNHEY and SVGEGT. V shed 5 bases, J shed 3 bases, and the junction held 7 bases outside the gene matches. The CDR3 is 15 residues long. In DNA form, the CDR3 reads TGTGCCAGCAGTCTGTTTCGGGGGGTCTACAATGAGCAGTTCTTC. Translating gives CASSLFRGVYNEQFF.

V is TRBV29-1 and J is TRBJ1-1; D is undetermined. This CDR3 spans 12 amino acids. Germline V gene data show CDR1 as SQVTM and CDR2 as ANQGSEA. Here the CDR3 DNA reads TGCAGTGTCGGAAACTCGAACACTGAAGCTTTCTTT. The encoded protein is CSVGNSNTEAFF.

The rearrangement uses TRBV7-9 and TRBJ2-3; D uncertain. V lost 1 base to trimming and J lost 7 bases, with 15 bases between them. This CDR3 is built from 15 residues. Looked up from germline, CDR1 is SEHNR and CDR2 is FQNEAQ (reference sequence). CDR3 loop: CASSLVTVLGNTQYF. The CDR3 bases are TGTGCCAGCAGCTTAGTAACGGTCCTGGGGAATACGCAGTATTTT.

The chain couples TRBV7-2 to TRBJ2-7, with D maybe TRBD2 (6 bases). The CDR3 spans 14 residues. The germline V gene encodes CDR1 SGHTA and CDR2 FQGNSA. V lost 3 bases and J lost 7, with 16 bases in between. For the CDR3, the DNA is TGTGCCAGCAGCTTGGGGACTTTTGGAGGGGAGCAGTACTTC. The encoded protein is CASSLGTFGGEQYF.

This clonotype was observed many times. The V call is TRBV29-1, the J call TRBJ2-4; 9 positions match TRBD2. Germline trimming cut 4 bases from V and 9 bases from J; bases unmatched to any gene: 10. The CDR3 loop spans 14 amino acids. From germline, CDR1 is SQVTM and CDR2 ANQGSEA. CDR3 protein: CSVGSSGAKGIQYF. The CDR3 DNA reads TGCAGCGTTGGGTCTAGCGGGGCTAAGGGCATTCAGTACTTC.

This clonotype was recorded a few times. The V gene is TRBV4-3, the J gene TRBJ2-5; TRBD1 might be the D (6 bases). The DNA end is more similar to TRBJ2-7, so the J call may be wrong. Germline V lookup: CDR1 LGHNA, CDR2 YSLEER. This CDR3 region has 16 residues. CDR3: CASSPRGTEDFYEQYF. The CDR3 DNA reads TGCGCCAGCAGCCCTAGGGGGACGGAAGATTTCTACGAGCAGTACTTC.

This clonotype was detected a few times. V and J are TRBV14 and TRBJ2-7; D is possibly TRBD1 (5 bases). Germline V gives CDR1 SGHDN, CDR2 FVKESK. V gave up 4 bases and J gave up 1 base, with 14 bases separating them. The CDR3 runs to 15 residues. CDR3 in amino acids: CASSPVGAGSYEQYF. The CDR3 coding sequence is TGTGCCAGCAGCCCAGTAGGGGCAGGGTCCTACGAGCAGTACTTC.

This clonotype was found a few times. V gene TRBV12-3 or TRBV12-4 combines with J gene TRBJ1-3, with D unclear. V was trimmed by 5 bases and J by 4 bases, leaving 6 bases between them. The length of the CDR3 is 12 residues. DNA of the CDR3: TGTGCCAGCAGTACAGCCGGAAACACCATATATTTT. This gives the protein CASSTAGNTIYF.

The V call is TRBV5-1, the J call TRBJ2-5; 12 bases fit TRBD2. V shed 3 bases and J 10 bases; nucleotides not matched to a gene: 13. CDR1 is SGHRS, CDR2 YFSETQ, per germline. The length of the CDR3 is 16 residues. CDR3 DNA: TGCGCCAGCAGCTACGGACTAGCGGGATTTGATGGGGACCAGTACTTC. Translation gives CASSYGLAGFDGDQYF.

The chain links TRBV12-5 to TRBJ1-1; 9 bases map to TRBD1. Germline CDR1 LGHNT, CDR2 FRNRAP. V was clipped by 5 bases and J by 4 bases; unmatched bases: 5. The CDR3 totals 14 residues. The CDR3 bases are TGTGCTAGTGGTAGGACAGGGGCGTCCACTGAAGCTTTCTTT. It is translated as CASGRTGASTEAFF.

The CDR3 DNA is TGCGCCAGCAGGGCTAGCGGGGGGATCTACAATGAGCAGTTCTTC. Translation gives CASRASGGIYNEQFF. The chain recombines TRBV5-1 with TRBJ2-1; 11 bases are a match to TRBD2. The CDR3 extends over 15 amino acids. In germline, CDR1 is SGHRS, CDR2 YFSETQ. V lost 5 bases and J lost 3; bases outside the gene matches: 4.

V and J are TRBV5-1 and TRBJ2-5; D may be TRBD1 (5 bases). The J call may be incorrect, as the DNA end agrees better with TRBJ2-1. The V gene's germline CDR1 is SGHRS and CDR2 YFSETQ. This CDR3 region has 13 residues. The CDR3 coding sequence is TGCGCCAGCAGCTTGGGACAGCCTAATGAGCAGTTCTTC. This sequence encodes CASSLGQPNEQFF.

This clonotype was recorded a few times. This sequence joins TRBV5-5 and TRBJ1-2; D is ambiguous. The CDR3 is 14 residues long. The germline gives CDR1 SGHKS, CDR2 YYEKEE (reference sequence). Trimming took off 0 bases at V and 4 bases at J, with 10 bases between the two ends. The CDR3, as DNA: TGTGCCAGCAGCTTGGAGCGCGCAGGCTATGGCTACACCTTC. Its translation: CASSLERAGYGYTF.

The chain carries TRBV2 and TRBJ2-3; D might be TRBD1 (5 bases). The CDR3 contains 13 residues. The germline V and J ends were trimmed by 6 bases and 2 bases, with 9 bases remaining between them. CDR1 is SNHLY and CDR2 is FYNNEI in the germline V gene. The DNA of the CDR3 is TGTGCCAGCAGGACAGACTCCACAGATACGCAGTATTTT. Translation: CASRTDSTDTQYF.

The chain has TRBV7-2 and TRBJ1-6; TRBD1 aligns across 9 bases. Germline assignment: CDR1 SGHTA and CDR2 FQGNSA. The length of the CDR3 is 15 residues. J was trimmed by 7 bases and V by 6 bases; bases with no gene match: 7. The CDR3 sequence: CASSWTGVLNSPLHF. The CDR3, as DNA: TGTGCCAGCAGTTGGACAGGGGTTCTCAATTCACCCCTCCACTTT. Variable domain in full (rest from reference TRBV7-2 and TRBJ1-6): GAGVSQSPSNKVTEKGKDVELRCDPISGHTALYWYRQSLGQGLEFLIYFQGNSAPDKSGLPSDRFSAERTGGSVSTLTIQRTQQEDSAVYLCASSWTGVLNSPLHFGNGTRLTVT.

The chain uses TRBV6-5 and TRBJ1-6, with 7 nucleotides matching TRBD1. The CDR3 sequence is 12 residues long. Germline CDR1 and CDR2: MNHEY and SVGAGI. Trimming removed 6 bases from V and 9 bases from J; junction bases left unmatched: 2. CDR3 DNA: TGTGCCAGCAGGCAGGGGGGTTCACCCCTCCACTTT. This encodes CASRQGGSPLHF.

CDR3 coding DNA: TGTGCCATCGGGGGAAGCCAAGAGACCCAGTACTTC. Amino acid sequence: CAIGGSQETQYF. This chain links TRBV12-3 or TRBV12-4 with TRBJ2-5; D might be TRBD2 (6 bases). This CDR3 has 12 amino acids. The V end lost 10 bases, the J end lost 1 base, and 10 bases lay between the germline ends.

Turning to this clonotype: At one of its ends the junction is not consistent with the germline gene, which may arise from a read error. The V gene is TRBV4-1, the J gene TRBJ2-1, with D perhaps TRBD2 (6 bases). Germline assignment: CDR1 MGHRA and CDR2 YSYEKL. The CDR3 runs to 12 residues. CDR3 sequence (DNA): TGCGCCAGCAGCCAAGAAACGGGAGTTCTGTACTTC. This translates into CASSQETGVLYF.

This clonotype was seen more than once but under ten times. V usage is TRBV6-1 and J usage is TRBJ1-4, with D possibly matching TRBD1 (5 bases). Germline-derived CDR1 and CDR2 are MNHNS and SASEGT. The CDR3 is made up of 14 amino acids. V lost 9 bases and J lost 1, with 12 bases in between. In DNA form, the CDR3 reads TGTGCCAGTAGAGCGGGGGAAACTAATGAAAAACTGTTTTTT. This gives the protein CASRAGETNEKLFF.

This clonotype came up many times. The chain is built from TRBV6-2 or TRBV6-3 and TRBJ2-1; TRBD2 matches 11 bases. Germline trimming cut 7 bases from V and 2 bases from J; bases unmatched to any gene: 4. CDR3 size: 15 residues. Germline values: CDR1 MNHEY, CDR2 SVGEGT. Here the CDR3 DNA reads TGTGCCAGCAAACTAGCGGGGGCTCCCTACAATGAGCAGTTCTTC. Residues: CASKLAGAPYNEQFF.

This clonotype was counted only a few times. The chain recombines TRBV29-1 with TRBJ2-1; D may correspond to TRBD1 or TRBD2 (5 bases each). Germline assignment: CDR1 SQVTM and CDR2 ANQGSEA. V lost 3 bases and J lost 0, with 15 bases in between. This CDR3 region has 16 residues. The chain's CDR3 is CSVEEGTASSYNEQFF. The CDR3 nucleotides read TGCAGCGTTGAGGAAGGGACGGCGAGCTCCTACAATGAGCAGTTCTTC.